The 3 T cell receptor beta chains below were found in one sample sequenced in a study of beta chain features in type 1 diabetes. Sequenced material consisted of expressed TCRB transcripts (all of the isolated RNA was reverse transcribed). Generated by immunoSEQ multiplex PCR, the TCRdb table keeps only in-frame clones and is missing some. Of some 150,000 clones detected, 9% to 10% appear once; the ten largest clones hold nearly 0.65%. The sequenced sample consisted of central memory CD4+ T cells from blood. The receptors were gathered from a middle-aged woman in good health.

This clone was counted only a few times. The chain uses TRBV29-1 and TRBJ1-6, with D hard to call. The CDR3 loop spans 13 amino acids. In germline, CDR1 is SQVTM, CDR2 ANQGSEA. Trimming removed 5 bases from V and 6 bases from J, with 11 bases in between. Here the CDR3 reads CSVKPEGNSPLHF. CDR3 nucleotide sequence: TGCAGCGTTAAACCCGAGGGTAATTCACCCCTCCACTTT.

This clone appeared a few times. This same CDR3 is encoded by further DNA sequences in the sample. The CDR3 sequence is CASSLAGGYQETQYF. CDR3 bases: TGTGCCAGCAGTCTAGCGGGGGGGTACCAAGAGACCCAGTACTTC. J is TRBJ2-5 and V is TRBV6-1, with 12 bases identical to TRBD2. The CDR3 covers 15 residues. The ends lost 5 bases at V and 0 bases at J; junction bases unmatched: 1. Germline loops: CDR1 MNHNS, CDR2 SASEGT.

This clone was seen a few times. The V gene is TRBV7-2, the J gene TRBJ2-3, with 14 positions matching TRBD2. This CDR3 comprises 16 residues. Trimming cost V 5 bases and J 5 bases; bases outside gene matches: 6. Germline CDR1 is SGHTA and CDR2 is FQGNSA. CDR3 bases: TGTGCCAGCAGCAAGACTAGCGGGGGGGGGAAAGATACGCAGTATTTT. The encoded protein is CASSKTSGGGKDTQYF.